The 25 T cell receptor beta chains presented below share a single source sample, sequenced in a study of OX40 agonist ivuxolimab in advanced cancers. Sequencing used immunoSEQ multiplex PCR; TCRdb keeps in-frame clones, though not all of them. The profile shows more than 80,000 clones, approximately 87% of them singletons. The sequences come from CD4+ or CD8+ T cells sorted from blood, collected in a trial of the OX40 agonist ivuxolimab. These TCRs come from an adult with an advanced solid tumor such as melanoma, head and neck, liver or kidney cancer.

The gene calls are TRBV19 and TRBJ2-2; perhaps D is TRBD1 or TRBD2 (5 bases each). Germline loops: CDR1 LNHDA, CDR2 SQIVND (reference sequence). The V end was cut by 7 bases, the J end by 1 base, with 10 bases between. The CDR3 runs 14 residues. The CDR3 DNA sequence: TGTGCCAGTACGAGGGACCAGAACACCGGGGAGCTGTTTTTT. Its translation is CASTRDQNTGELFF.

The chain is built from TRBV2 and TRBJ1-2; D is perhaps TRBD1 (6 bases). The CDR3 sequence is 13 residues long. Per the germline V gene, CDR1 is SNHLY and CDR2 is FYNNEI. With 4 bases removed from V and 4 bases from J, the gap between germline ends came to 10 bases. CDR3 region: CASSVTGTYGYTF. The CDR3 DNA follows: TGTGCCAGCAGTGTAACAGGGACCTATGGCTACACCTTC. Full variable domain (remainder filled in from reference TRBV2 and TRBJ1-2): EPEVTQTPSHQVTQMGQEVILRCVPISNHLYFYWYRQILGQKVEFLVSFYNNEISEKSEIFDDQFSVERPDGSNFTLKIRSTKLEDSAMYFCASSVTGTYGYTFGSGTRLTVV.

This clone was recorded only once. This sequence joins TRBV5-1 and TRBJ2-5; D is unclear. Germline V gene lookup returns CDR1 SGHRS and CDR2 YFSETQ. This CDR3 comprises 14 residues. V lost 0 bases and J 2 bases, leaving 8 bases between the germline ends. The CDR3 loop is CASSLATYQETQYF. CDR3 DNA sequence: TGCGCCAGCAGCTTGGCCACATATCAAGAGACCCAGTACTTC.

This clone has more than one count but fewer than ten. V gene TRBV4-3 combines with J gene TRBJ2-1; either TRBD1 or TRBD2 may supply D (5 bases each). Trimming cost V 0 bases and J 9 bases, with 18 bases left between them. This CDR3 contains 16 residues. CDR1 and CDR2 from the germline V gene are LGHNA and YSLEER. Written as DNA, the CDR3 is TGCGCCAGCAGCCAAGAAATTGGCCTTGGGGGTAGTGAGCAGTTCTTC. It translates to CASSQEIGLGGSEQFF.

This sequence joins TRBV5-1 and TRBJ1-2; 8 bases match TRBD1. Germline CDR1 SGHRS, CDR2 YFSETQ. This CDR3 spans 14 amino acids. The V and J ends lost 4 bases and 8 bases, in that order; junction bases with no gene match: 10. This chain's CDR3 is CASSPPQGAGGYTF. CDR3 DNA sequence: TGCGCCAGCAGCCCCCCCCAGGGGGCGGGAGGCTACACCTTC.

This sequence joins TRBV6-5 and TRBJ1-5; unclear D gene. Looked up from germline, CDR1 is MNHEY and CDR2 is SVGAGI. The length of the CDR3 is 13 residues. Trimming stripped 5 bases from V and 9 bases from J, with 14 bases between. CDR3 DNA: TGTGCCAGCAGTCCTGTGGGCCCTTCGCCCCAGCATTTT. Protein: CASSPVGPSPQHF.

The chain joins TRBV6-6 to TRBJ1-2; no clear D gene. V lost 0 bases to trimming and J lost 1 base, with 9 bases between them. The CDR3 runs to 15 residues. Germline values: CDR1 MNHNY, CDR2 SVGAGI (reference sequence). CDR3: CASSYSRDGNYGYTF. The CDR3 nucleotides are TGTGCCAGCAGTTACTCTCGGGATGGTAACTATGGCTACACCTTC.

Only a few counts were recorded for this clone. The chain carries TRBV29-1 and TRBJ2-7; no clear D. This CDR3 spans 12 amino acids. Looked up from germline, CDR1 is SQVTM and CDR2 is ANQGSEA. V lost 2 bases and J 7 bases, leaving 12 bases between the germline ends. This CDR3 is CSVELLGGEQYF. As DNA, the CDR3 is TGCAGCGTTGAACTCCTGGGCGGAGAGCAGTACTTC.

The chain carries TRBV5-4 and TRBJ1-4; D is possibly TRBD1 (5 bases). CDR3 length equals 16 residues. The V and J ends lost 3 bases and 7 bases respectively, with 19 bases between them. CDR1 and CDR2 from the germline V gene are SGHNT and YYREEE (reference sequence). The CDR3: CASSSGGSGLSEKLFF. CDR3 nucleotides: TGTGCCAGCAGCTCGGGAGGTTCAGGGTTGAGTGAAAAACTGTTTTTT.

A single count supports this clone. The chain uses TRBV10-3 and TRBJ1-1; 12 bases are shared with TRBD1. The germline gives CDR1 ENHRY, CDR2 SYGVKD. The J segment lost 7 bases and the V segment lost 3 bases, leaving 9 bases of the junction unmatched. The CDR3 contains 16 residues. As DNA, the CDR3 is TGTGCCATCAGTGACTCTAGAGGGACAGGGGGCGGTGAAGCTTTCTTT. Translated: CAISDSRGTGGGEAFF.

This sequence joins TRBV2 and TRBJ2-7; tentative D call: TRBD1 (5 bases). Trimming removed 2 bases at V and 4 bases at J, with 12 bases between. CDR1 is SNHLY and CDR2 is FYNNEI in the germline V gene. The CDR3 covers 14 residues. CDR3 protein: CASSELPGRYEQYF. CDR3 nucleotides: TGTGCCAGCAGTGAATTGCCAGGGCGGTACGAGCAGTACTTC.

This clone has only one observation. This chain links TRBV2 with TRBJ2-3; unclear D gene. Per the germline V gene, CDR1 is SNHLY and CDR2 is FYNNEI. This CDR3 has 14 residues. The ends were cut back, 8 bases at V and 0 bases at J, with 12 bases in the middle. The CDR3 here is CASARLLSTDTQYF. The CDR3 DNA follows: TGTGCCAGCGCGAGGCTTCTCAGCACAGATACGCAGTATTTT. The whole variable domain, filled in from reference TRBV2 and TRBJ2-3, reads EPEVTQTPSHQVTQMGQEVILRCVPISNHLYFYWYRQILGQKVEFLVSFYNNEISEKSEIFDDQFSVERPDGSNFTLKIRSTKLEDSAMYFCASARLLSTDTQYFGPGTRLTVL.

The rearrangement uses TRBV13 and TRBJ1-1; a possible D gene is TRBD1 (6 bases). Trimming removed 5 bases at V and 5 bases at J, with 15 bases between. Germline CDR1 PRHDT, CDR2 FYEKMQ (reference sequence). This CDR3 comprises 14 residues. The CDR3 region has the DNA TGTGCCAGCAGCGACCGGGGGCGGAGAACTGAAGCTTTCTTT. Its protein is CASSDRGRRTEAFF.

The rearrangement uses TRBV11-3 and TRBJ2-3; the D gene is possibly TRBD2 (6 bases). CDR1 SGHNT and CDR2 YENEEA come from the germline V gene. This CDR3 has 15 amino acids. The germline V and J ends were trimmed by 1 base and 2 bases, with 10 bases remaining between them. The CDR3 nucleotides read TGTGCCAGCAGCTTAGCGGGACTGAACACAGATACGCAGTATTTT. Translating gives CASSLAGLNTDTQYF.

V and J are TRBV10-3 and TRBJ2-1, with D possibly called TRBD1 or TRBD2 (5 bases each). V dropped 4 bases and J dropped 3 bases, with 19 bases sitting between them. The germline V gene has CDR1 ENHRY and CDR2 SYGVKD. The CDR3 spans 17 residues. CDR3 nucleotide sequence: TGTGCCATCAGTGCGGGTTACGGGGCGGCGGTCTACAATGAGCAGTTCTTC. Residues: CAISAGYGAAVYNEQFF.

The CDR3 DNA reads as TGTGCCAGCAGCTTAGTCGCACTAGTTATAGGAGAGACCCAGTACTTC. Its protein product is CASSLVALVIGETQYF. The gene calls are TRBV7-2 and TRBJ2-5, with a weak D call TRBD2 (5 bases). V lost 1 base, J lost 4 bases, and 16 bases lay in between. Per the germline V gene, CDR1 is SGHTA and CDR2 is FQGNSA. CDR3 length equals 16 residues.

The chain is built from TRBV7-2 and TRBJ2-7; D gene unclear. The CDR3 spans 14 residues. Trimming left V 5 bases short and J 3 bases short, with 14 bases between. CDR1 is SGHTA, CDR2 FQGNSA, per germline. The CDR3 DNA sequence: TGTGCCAGCAGCCGAGGACCGCTGGACTACGAGCAGTACTTC. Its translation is CASSRGPLDYEQYF.

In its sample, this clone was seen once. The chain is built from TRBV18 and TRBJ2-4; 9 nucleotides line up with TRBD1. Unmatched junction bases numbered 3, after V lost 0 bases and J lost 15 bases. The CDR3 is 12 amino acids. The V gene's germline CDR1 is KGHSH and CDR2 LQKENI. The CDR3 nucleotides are TGTGCCAGCTCACCACCCGGACAGGGGAGGTACTTC. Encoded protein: CASSPPGQGRYF.

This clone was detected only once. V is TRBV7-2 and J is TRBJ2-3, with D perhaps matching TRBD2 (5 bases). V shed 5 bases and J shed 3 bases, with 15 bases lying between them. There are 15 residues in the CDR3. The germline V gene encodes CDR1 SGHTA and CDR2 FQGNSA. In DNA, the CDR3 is TGTGCCAGCAGCCCCTCGGGCGGGCTAACAGATACGCAGTATTTT. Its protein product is CASSPSGGLTDTQYF.

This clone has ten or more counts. In DNA, the CDR3 is TGCGCCAGCAGCCAAGCCGGAAGGACTAGCCAGTTCTTC. The encoded protein is CASSQAGRTSQFF. The J gene is TRBJ2-1, the V gene TRBV4-3, with TRBD2 matching 8 bases. V dropped 1 base and J dropped 13; count of bases not matched to a gene: 6. This CDR3 spans 13 amino acids. CDR1 is LGHNA and CDR2 is YSLEER in the germline V gene.

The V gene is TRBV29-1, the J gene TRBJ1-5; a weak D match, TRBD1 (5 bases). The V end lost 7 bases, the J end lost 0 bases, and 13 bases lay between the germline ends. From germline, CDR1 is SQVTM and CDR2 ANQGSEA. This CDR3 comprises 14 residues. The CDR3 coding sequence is TGCAGCGCCGCGGGACCATATAGCAATCAGCCCCAGCATTTT. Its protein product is CSAAGPYSNQPQHF.

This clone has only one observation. The CDR3 DNA sequence: TGTGCCAGCAGCTTAGACAGTCATGAGCAGTTCTTC. It translates to CASSLDSHEQFF. The chain combines TRBV11-2 with TRBJ2-1; D is ambiguous. CDR3 length equals 12 residues. The V end was cut by 0 bases, the J end by 8 bases, with 5 bases between. The germline CDR1 and CDR2 sequences are SGHAT and FQNNGV.

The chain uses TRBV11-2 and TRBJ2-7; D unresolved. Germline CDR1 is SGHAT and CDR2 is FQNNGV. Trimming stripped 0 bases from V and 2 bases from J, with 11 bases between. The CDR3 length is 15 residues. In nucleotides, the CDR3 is TGTGCCAGCAGCTTAGAGCCGGGTCAGCCCTACGAGCAGTACTTC. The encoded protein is CASSLEPGQPYEQYF.

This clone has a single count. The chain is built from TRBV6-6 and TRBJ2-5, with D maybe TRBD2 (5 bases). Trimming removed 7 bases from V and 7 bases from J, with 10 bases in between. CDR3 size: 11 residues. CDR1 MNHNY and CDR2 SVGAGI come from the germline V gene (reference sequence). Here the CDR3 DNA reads TGTGCCAGCAACGTAGGAGGGACCCAGTACTTC. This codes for CASNVGGTQYF.

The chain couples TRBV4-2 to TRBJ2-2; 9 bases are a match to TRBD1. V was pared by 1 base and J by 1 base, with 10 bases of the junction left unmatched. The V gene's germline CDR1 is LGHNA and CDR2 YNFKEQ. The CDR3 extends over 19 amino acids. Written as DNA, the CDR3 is TGTGCCAGCAGCCAAGGTCCCGGGACAGGGCCCGGGAACACCGGGGAGCTGTTTTTT. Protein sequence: CASSQGPGTGPGNTGELFF.